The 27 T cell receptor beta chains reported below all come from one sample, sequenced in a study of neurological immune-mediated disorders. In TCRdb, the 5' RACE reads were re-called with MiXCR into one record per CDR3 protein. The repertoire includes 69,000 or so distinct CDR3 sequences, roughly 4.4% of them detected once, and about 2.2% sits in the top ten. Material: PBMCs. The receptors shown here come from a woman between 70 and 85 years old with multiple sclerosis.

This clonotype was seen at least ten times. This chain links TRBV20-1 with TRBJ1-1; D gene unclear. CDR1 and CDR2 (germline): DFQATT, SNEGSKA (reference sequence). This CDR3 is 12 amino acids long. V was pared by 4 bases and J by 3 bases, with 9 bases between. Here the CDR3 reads CSATEGYTEAFF. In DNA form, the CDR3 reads TGCAGTGCTACGGAGGGCTACACTGAAGCTTTCTTT.

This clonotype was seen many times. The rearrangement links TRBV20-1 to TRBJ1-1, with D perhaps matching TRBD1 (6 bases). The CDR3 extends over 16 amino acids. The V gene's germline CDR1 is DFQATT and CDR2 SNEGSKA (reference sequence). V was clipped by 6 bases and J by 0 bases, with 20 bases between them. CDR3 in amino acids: CSAFRGAHSMNTEAFF. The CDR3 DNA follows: TGCAGTGCATTTAGGGGGGCCCATTCCATGAACACTGAAGCTTTCTTT.

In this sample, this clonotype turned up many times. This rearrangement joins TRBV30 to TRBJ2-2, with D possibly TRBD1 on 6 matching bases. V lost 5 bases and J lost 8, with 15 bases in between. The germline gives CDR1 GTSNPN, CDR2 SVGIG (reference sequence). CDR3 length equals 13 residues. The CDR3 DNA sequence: TGTGCCTGGGATTCACAGGGCGCTGGGGAGCTGTTTTTT. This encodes CAWDSQGAGELFF.

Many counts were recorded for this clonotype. The CDR3 nucleotides are TGTGCCAGCAGCTTAGTCGGACATGAGCAGTTCTTC. It translates to CASSLVGHEQFF. The chain recombines TRBV7-2 with TRBJ2-1; no clear D. Germline-derived CDR1 and CDR2 are SGHTA and FQGNSA. Between the trimmed V and J ends, which lost 1 base and 8 bases, there was a span of 6 bases. This CDR3 has 12 amino acids.

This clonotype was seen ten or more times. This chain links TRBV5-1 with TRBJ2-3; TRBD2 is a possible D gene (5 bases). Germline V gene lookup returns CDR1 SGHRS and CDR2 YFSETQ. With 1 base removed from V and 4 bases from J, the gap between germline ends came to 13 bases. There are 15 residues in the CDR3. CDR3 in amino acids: CASSLQLEGPDTQYF. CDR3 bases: TGCGCCAGCAGCTTGCAGCTAGAGGGCCCAGATACGCAGTATTTT.

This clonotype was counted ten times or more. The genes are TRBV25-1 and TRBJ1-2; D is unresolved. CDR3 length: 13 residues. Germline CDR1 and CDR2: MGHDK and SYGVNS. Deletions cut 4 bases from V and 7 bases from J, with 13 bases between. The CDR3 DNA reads TGTGCCAGCAGTGGCAGCCAGAAGGGTGGCTACACCTTC. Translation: CASSGSQKGGYTF.

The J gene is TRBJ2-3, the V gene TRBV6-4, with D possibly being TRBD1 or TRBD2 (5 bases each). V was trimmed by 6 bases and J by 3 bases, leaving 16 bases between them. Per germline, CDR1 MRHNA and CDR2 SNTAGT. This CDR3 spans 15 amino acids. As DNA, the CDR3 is TGTGCCAGCAGCCCGGGACCGTCTTTAACAGATACGCAGTATTTT. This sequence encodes CASSPGPSLTDTQYF.

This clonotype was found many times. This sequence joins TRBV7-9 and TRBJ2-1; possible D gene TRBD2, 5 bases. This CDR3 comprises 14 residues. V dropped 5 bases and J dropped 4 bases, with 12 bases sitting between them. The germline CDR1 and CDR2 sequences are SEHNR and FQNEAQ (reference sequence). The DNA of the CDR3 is TGTGCCAGCAGCCCGAGGACTGATTACAATGAGCAGTTCTTC. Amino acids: CASSPRTDYNEQFF.

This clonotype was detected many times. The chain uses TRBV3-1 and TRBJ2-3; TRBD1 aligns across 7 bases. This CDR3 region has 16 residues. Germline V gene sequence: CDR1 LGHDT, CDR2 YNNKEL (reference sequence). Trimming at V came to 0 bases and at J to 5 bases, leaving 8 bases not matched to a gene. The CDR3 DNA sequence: TGTGCCAGCAGCCAAGATACGCGGCCAGGGGGAGATACGCAGTATTTT. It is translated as CASSQDTRPGGDTQYF.

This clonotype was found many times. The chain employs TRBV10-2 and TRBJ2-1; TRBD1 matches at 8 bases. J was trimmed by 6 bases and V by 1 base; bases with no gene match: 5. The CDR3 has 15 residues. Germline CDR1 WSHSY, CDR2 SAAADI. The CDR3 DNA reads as TGCGCCAGCAGTGAGTTATATCAGGGGGCCAATGAGCAGTTCTTC. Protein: CASSELYQGANEQFF.

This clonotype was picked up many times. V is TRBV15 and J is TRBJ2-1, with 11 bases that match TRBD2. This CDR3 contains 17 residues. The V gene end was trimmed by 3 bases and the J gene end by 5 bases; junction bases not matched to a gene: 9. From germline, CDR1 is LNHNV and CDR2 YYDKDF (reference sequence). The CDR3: CATSRDLTSGMHNEQFF. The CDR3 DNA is TGTGCCACCAGCAGGGACCTGACTAGCGGGATGCACAATGAGCAGTTCTTC. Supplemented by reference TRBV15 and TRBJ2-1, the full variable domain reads DAMVIQNPRYQVTQFGKPVTLSCSQTLNHNVMYWYQQKSSQAPKLLFHYYDKDFNNEADTPDNFQSRRPNTSFCFLDIRSPGLGDTAMYLCATSRDLTSGMHNEQFFGPGTRLTVL.

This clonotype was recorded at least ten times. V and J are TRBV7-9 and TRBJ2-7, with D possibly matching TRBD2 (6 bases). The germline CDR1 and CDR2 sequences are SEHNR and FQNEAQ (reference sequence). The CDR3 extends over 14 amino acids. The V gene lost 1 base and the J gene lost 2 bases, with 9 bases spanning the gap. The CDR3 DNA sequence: TGTGCCAGCAGCTTAGGGACTATCCCCTACGAGCAGTACTTC. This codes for CASSLGTIPYEQYF.

CDR3 bases: TGTGCCAGCAGCCAAGATTGGGACAACCAAGAGACCCAGTACTTC. This gives the protein CASSQDWDNQETQYF. The rearrangement joins TRBV4-2 to TRBJ2-5; weak D call: TRBD1 (6 bases). The CDR3 contains 15 residues. Germline V CDR1 and CDR2: LGHNA, YNFKEQ. Trimming stripped 0 bases from V and 0 bases from J, with 8 bases between.

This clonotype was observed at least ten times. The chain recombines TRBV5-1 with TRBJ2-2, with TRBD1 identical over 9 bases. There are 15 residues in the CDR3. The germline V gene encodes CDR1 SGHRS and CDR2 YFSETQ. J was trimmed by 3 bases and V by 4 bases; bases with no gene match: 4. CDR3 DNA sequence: TGCGCCAGCAGCACGGACAGGGGATACACCGGGGAGCTGTTTTTT. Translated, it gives CASSTDRGYTGELFF. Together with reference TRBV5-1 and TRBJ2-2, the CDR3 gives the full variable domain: KAGVTQTPRYLIKTRGQQVTLSCSPISGHRSVSWYQQTPGQGLQFLFEYFSETQRNKGNFPGRFSGRQFSNSRSEMNVSTLELGDSALYLCASSTDRGYTGELFFGEGSRLTVL.

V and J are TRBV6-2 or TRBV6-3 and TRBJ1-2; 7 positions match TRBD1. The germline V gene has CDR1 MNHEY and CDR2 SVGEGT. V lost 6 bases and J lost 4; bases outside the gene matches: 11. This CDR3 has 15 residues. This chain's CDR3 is CASSKSDRNSYGYTF. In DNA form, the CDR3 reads TGTGCCAGCAGCAAATCGGACAGGAATTCCTATGGCTACACCTTC.

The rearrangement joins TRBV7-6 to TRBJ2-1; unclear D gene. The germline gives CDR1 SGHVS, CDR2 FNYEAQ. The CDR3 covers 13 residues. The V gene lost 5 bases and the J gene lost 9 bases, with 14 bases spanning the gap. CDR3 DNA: TGTGCCAGCAGCGTCACCACCCCGGGTGAGCAGTTCTTC. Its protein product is CASSVTTPGEQFF.

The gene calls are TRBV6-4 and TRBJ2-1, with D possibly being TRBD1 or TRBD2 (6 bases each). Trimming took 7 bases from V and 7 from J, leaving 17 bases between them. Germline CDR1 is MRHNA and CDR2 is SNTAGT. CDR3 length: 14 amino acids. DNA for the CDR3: TGTGCCAGCATTGAGGGCAGGGGAGGTAATGAGCAGTTCTTC. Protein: CASIEGRGGNEQFF.

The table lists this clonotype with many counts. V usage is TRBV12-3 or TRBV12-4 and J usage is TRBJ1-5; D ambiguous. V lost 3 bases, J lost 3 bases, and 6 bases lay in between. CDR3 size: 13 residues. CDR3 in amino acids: CASSFGANQPQHF. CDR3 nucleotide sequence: TGTGCCAGCAGTTTTGGAGCCAATCAGCCCCAGCATTTT.

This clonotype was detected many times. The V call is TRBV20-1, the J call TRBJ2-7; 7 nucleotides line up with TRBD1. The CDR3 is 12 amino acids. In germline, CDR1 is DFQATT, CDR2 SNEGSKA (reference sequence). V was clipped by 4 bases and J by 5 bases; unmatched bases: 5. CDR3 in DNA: TGCAGTGCTAAGGGGACAGCTGACGAGCAGTACTTC. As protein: CSAKGTADEQYF.

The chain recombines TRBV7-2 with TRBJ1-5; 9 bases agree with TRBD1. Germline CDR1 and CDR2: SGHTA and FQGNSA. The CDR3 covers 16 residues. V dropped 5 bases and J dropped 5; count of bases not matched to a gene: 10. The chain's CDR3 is CASSRTGEVGYQPQHF. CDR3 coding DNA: TGTGCCAGCAGCCGGACAGGGGAAGTGGGGTATCAGCCCCAGCATTTT.

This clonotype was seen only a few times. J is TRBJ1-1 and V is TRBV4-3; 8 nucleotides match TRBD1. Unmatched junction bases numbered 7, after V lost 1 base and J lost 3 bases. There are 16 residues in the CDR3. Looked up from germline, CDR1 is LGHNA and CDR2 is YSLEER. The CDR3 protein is CASSQGTGRSHTEAFF. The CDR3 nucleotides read TGCGCCAGCAGCCAAGGGACAGGGAGGTCGCACACTGAAGCTTTCTTT.

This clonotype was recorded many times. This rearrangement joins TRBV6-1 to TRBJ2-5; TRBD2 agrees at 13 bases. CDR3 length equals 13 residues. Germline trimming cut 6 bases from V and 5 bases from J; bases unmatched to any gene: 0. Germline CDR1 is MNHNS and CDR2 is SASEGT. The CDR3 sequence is CASRTSGRETQYF. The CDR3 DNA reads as TGTGCCAGCAGGACTAGCGGGAGGGAGACCCAGTACTTC.

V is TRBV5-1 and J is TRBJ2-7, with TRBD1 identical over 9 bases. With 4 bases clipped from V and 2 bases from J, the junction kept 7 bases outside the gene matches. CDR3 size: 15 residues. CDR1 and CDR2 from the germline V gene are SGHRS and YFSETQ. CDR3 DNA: TGCGCCAGCAGCCAGCCGGACAGGGGAACCTACGAGCAGTACTTC. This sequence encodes CASSQPDRGTYEQYF.

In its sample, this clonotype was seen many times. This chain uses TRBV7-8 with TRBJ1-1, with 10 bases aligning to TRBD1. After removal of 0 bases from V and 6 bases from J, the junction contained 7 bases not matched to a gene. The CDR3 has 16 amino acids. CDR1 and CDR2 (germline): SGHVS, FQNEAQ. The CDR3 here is CASSLATTTGGSEAFF. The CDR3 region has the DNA TGTGCCAGCAGCTTAGCGACGACGACAGGGGGCTCTGAAGCTTTCTTT. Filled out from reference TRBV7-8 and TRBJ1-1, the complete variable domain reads GAGVSQSPRYKVAKRGQDVALRCDPISGHVSLFWYQQALGQGPEFLTYFQNEAQLDKSGLPSDRFFAERPEGSVSTLKIQRTQQEDSAVYLCASSLATTTGGSEAFFGQGTRLTVV.

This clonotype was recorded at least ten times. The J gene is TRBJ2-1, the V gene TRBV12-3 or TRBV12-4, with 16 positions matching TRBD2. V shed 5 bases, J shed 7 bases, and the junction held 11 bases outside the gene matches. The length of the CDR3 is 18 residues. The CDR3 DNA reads TGTGCCAGCAGTGAAGGGACTAGCGGGAGGGCCCACAGGAATGAGCAGTTCTTC. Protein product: CASSEGTSGRAHRNEQFF.

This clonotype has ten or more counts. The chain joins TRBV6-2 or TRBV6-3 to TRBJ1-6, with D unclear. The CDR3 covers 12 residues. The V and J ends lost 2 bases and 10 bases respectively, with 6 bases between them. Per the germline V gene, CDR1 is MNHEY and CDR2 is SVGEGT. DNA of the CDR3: TGTGCCAGCAGTTACGAACGGTCACCCCTCCACTTT. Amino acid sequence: CASSYERSPLHF.

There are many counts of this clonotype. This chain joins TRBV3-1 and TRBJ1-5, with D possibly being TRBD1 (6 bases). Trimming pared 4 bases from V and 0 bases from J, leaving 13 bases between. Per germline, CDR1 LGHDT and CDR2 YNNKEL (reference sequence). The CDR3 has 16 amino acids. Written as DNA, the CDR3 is TGTGCCAGCAGCCGGGGGGGCACAGATAGCAATCAGCCCCAGCATTTT. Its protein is CASSRGGTDSNQPQHF.